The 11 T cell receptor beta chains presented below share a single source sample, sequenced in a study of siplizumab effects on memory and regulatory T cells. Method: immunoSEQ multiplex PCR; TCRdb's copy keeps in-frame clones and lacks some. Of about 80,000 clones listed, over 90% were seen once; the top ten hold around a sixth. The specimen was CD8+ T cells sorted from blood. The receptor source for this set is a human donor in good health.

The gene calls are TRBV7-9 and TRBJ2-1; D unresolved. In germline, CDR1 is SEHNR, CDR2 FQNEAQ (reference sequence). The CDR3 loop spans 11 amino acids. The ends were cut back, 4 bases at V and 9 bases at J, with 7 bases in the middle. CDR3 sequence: CASSSTREQFF. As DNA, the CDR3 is TGTGCCAGCAGCTCGACACGTGAGCAGTTCTTC.

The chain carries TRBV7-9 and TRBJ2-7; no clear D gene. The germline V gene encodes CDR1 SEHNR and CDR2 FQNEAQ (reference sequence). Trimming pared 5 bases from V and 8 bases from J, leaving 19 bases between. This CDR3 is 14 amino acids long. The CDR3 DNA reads TGTGCCAGCAGCCCACCCACTGAGGCGGAGAAGCAGTACTTC. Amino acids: CASSPPTEAEKQYF.

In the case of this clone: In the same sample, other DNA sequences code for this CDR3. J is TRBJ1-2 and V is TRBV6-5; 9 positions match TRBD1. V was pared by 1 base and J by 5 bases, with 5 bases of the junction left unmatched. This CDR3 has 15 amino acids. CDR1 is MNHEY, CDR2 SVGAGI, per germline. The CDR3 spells CASSYLSGQGYGYTF. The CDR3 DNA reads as TGTGCCAGCAGTTACTTATCGGGACAGGGTTATGGCTACACCTTC.

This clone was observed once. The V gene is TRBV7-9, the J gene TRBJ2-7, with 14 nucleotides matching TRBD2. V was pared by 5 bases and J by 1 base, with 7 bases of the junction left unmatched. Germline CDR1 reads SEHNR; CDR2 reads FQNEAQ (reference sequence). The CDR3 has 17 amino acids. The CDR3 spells CASSPGLAGEQSYEQYF. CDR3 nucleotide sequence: TGTGCCAGCAGCCCGGGACTAGCGGGAGAGCAATCCTACGAGCAGTACTTC.

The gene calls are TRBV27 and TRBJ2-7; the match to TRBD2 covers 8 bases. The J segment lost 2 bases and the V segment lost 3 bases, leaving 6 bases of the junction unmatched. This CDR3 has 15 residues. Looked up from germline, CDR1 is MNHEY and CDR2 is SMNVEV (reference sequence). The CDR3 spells CASSFGGVPAYEQYF. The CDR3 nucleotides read TGTGCCAGCAGTTTCGGGGGGGTCCCCGCCTACGAGCAGTACTTC.

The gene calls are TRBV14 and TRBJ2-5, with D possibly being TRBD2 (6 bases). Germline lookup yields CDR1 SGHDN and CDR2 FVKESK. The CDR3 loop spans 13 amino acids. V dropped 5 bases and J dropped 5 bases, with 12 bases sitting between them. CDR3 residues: CASSVRDWETQYF. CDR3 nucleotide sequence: TGTGCCAGCAGCGTCCGGGACTGGGAGACCCAGTACTTC. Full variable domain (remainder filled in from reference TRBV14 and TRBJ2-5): EAGVTQFPSHSVIEKGQTVTLRCDPISGHDNLYWYRRVMGKEIKFLLHFVKESKQDESGMPNNRFLAERTGGTYSTLKVQPAELEDSGVYFCASSVRDWETQYFGPGTRLLVL.

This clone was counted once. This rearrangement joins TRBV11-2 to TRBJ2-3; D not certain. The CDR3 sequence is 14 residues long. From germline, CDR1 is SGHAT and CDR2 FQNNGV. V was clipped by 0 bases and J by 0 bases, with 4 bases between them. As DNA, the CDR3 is TGTGCCAGCAGCTTAGAAGATAGCACAGATACGCAGTATTTT. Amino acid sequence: CASSLEDSTDTQYF. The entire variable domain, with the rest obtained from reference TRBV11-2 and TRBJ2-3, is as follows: EAGVAQSPRYKIIEKRQSVAFWCNPISGHATLYWYQQILGQGPKLLIQFQNNGVVDDSQLPKDRFSAERLKGVDSTLKIQPAKLEDSAVYLCASSLEDSTDTQYFGPGTRLTVL.

The CDR3 coding sequence is TGTGCCAGCAGTTTAAGCGGCGGGAGTGTCCTGACTTTC. Its translation is CASSLSGGSVLTF. The chain employs TRBV28 and TRBJ2-6, with 7 nucleotides matching TRBD2. V trimming: 2 bases; J trimming: 13 bases; junction bases outside the gene matches: 5. Germline CDR1 reads MDHEN; CDR2 reads SYDVKM. The CDR3 has 13 amino acids.

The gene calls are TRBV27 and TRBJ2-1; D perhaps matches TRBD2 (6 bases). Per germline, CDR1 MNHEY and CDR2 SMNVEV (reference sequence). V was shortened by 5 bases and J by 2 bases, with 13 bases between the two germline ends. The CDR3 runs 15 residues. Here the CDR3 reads CASSISGETYNEQFF. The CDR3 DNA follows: TGTGCCAGCAGTATTAGCGGTGAGACCTACAATGAGCAGTTCTTC.

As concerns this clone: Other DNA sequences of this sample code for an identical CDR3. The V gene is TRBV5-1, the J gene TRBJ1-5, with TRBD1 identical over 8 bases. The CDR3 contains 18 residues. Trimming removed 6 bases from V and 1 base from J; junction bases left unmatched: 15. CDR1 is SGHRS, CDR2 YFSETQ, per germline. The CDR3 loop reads CASTTPSPGGESNQPQHF. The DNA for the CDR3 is TGCGCCAGCACCACCCCCTCGCCAGGGGGCGAAAGCAATCAGCCCCAGCATTTT.

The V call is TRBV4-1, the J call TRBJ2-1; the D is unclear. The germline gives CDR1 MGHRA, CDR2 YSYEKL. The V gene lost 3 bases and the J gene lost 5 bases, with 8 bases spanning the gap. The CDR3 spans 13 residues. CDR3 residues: CASSHLYDNEQFF. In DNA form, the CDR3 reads TGCGCCAGCAGCCACCTCTACGACAATGAGCAGTTCTTC.